Below, 20 T cell receptor beta chains from the same sample are listed, as sequenced in a study of T-cell reconstitution after alpha-beta-depleted transplantation in children listed by TCRdb under 2016. The sample's treatment or condition, from its label and the paper: allogeneic hematopoietic cell transplantation with graft depleted of TCRalphabeta T cells and CD19 B cells. To prepare the library, PCR was applied. For sequencing, an Illumina HiSeq 2500 was employed. To normalize quantification of the TCRbeta repertoire, the TCR libraries were built with molecular barcoding that relied on unique molecular identifiers. Starting from the raw public reads, TCRdb applied fastp trimming at Q25, assembled clones with MiXCR and retained in-frame beta chains. Here each entry gathers all rows of one CDR3 protein and keeps the most common genes and DNA. Recorded for this sample are some 200,000 distinct CDR3 sequences; 5% to 6.5% of them occurred a single time. The ten largest make up about 4.3% of the sample.

The starting material was PBMCs, obtained before TCRalphabeta/CD19-depleted stem cell transplant. Receptor source: a girl under three years old with combined immunodeficiency, due to receive a stem cell transplant.

This clonotype has at least ten counts. The chain links TRBV6-5 to TRBJ2-3; D could derive from TRBD1 or TRBD2 (5 bases each). The CDR3 extends over 15 amino acids. V lost 2 bases and J lost 6, with 15 bases in between. CDR1 is MNHEY, CDR2 SVGAGI, per germline. The DNA of the CDR3 is TGTGCCAGCAGTTACGTGGGGGATTCGAGGGATACGCAGTATTTT. Translation: CASSYVGDSRDTQYF.

This clonotype appeared many times. This sequence joins TRBV4-3 and TRBJ2-3, with 12 bases that match TRBD2. Unmatched junction bases numbered 8, after V lost 2 bases and J lost 2 bases. CDR1 and CDR2 (germline): LGHNA, YSLEER. The CDR3 runs 18 residues. CDR3 in amino acids: CASSQTLAGGLTTDTQYF. CDR3 DNA sequence: TGCGCCAGCAGCCAAACACTAGCGGGAGGACTCACCACAGATACGCAGTATTTT.

The sample holds many counts of this clonotype. The chain employs TRBV6-1 and TRBJ2-7, with 7 bases identical to TRBD1. With 2 bases clipped from V and 6 bases from J, the junction kept 13 bases outside the gene matches. The CDR3 runs 16 residues. In germline, CDR1 is MNHNS, CDR2 SASEGT. Written as DNA, the CDR3 is TGTGCCAGCAGTGAAAAAGGGGGCGAGGTTGTTCCCGAGCAGTACTTC. It encodes CASSEKGGEVVPEQYF.

This clonotype appeared many times. The rearrangement links TRBV12-3 or TRBV12-4 to TRBJ1-2; 7 nucleotides agree with TRBD1. This CDR3 region has 14 residues. The junction had 11 bases not matched to a gene; V was cut back by 6 bases and J by 7 bases. CDR3 in amino acids: CASSYNDRVVGYTF. CDR3 nucleotides: TGTGCCAGCAGCTACAACGACAGGGTTGTTGGCTACACCTTC.

This chain links TRBV10-3 with TRBJ1-1; D perhaps matches TRBD1 (6 bases). V was pared by 8 bases and J by 5 bases, with 15 bases between. The CDR3 runs to 13 residues. Germline V CDR1 and CDR2: ENHRY, SYGVKD. The CDR3 is CAILREGETEAFF. CDR3 DNA: TGTGCCATCCTGAGGGAGGGGGAGACTGAAGCTTTCTTT.

This clonotype was counted a few times. The chain uses TRBV29-1 and TRBJ1-1; no firm D call. Trimming left V 2 bases short and J 1 base short, with 11 bases between. The V gene's germline CDR1 is SQVTM and CDR2 ANQGSEA. The CDR3 extends over 14 amino acids. CDR3 in DNA: TGCAGCGTTGAACCCCGTGGTTGGAACACTGAAGCTTTCTTT. Protein: CSVEPRGWNTEAFF.

This clonotype was observed many times. CDR3: CASSQAFLTGELFF. The CDR3 DNA reads TGCGCCAGCAGCCAAGCTTTCCTCACCGGGGAGCTGTTTTTT. The V call is TRBV4-3, the J call TRBJ2-2, with D unclear. Per germline, CDR1 LGHNA and CDR2 YSLEER. The CDR3 is made up of 14 amino acids. Trimming pared 1 base from V and 4 bases from J, leaving 7 bases between.

This clonotype was found many times. The V call is TRBV4-1, the J call TRBJ2-1; TRBD2 matches at 7 bases. The CDR3 extends over 17 amino acids. CDR1 is MGHRA and CDR2 is YSYEKL in the germline V gene. V shed 1 base, J shed 4 bases, and the junction held 10 bases outside the gene matches. The CDR3 is CASSQVTSRYPYNEQFF. CDR3 DNA sequence: TGCGCCAGCAGCCAAGTGACTAGCCGGTACCCTTACAATGAGCAGTTCTTC.

This clonotype was detected many times. The chain carries TRBV14 and TRBJ1-1; 7 positions agree with TRBD1. Germline V gives CDR1 SGHDN, CDR2 FVKESK. This CDR3 spans 13 amino acids. Losses at the gene ends were 5 bases for V and 5 bases for J; bases not matched to a gene: 5. CDR3 in amino acids: CASSIRQGTEAFF. In DNA, the CDR3 is TGTGCCAGCAGCATCCGACAGGGTACTGAAGCTTTCTTT.

This clonotype was counted many times. This rearrangement joins TRBV6-5 to TRBJ1-2, with D tentatively TRBD1 (5 bases). The CDR3 extends over 14 amino acids. V was cut by 6 bases and J by 3 bases, with 14 bases left in between. Germline V gene data show CDR1 as MNHEY and CDR2 as SVGAGI. This CDR3 is CASSTVGLDYGYTF. The CDR3 nucleotides are TGTGCCAGCAGCACCGTGGGGCTTGACTATGGCTACACCTTC.

This clonotype occurred many times. V usage is TRBV4-3 and J usage is TRBJ2-7, with 9 bases matching TRBD1. The J segment lost 3 bases and the V segment lost 3 bases, leaving 18 bases of the junction unmatched. The CDR3 spans 19 residues. Germline CDR1 reads LGHNA; CDR2 reads YSLEER. The CDR3 here is CASSHIEGDRERSYYEQYF. DNA of the CDR3: TGCGCCAGCAGCCACATTGAGGGGGACAGGGAACGGTCCTACTACGAGCAGTACTTC.

This clonotype has ten or more counts. V is TRBV12-3 or TRBV12-4 and J is TRBJ2-5; possible D gene TRBD1, 5 bases. The CDR3 spans 13 residues. V was trimmed by 1 base and J by 5 bases, leaving 8 bases between them. The CDR3 nucleotides are TGTGCCAGCAGTTTAGTAGGGGCCGAGACCCAGTACTTC. Translated, it gives CASSLVGAETQYF.

The rearrangement uses TRBV4-1 and TRBJ2-3; D possibly matches TRBD1 or TRBD2 (5 bases each). The germline V gene encodes CDR1 MGHRA and CDR2 YSYEKL. The germline V and J ends were trimmed by 4 bases and 4 bases, with 18 bases remaining between them. The CDR3 is 16 residues long. The CDR3 DNA reads TGCGCCAGCAGCCGCACAGAGTTCGGGGCTGCAGATACGCAGTATTTT. Translation: CASSRTEFGAADTQYF.

This clonotype came up many times. The chain couples TRBV24-1 to TRBJ2-6; no clear D. Germline V lookup: CDR1 KGHDR, CDR2 SFDVKD. The V gene lost 0 bases and the J gene lost 0 bases, with 8 bases spanning the gap. The CDR3 is made up of 17 amino acids. This CDR3 is CATSDLHPSSGANVLTF. Here the CDR3 DNA reads TGTGCCACCAGTGATTTGCACCCATCCTCTGGGGCCAACGTCCTGACTTTC.

The genes are TRBV4-2 and TRBJ2-5; D remains ambiguous. CDR1 LGHNA and CDR2 YNFKEQ come from the germline V gene. Trimming left V 2 bases short and J 1 base short, with 8 bases between. CDR3 length: 14 amino acids. The CDR3 coding sequence is TGTGCCAGCAGCCAAATTTCAACCCAAGAGACCCAGTACTTC. It encodes CASSQISTQETQYF.

This clonotype has ten or more counts. CDR3 DNA: TGTGCCACCAGTGCACTTTACACCGGGGAGCTGTTTTTT. Its translation: CATSALYTGELFF. The chain combines TRBV24-1 with TRBJ2-2; D is unresolved. The ends were cut back, 5 bases at V and 3 bases at J, with 6 bases in the middle. The CDR3 sequence is 13 residues long. Germline V CDR1 and CDR2: KGHDR, SFDVKD.

This clonotype occurred many times. The gene calls are TRBV7-3 and TRBJ2-2, with D maybe TRBD2 (6 bases). In germline, CDR1 is SGHTA, CDR2 FQGTGA. The CDR3 consists of 14 residues. Trimming pared 4 bases from V and 6 bases from J, leaving 12 bases between. CDR3 loop: CASSSSGTAGELFF. Written as DNA, the CDR3 is TGTGCCAGCAGCTCTTCCGGGACTGCCGGGGAGCTGTTTTTT.

This clonotype has a count of ten or more. V usage is TRBV29-1 and J usage is TRBJ1-1; possibly TRBD1 for D (5 bases). V lost 6 bases, J lost 9 bases, and 14 bases lay in between. CDR1 and CDR2 (germline): SQVTM, ANQGSEA. The CDR3 spans 11 residues. For the CDR3, the DNA is TGCAGCGTGGGAGACAGTATTAAAGCTTTCTTT. Protein sequence: CSVGDSIKAFF.

The sample holds many counts of this clonotype. The chain employs TRBV7-9 and TRBJ2-1, with 7 bases lining up with TRBD2. Unmatched junction bases numbered 3, after V lost 3 bases and J lost 4 bases. Germline lookup yields CDR1 SEHNR and CDR2 FQNEAQ (reference sequence). This CDR3 has 14 amino acids. CDR3: CASSLSGAYNEQFF. CDR3 bases: TGTGCCAGCAGCTTGAGCGGGGCGTACAATGAGCAGTTCTTC.

This clonotype came up many times. V usage is TRBV6-1 and J usage is TRBJ2-6; possible D gene TRBD1, 7 bases. Germline loops: CDR1 MNHNS, CDR2 SASEGT. Trimming took 6 bases from V and 1 from J, leaving 22 bases between them. The CDR3 covers 19 residues. DNA of the CDR3: TGTGCCAGCAGCCCTAGAGGGGGGACAGACCTATCTGGGGCCAACGTCCTGACTTTC. As protein: CASSPRGGTDLSGANVLTF.